One sample yielded the 15 T cell receptor beta chains listed below, sequenced in a study of shared clonotypes between healthy human individuals. Using immunoSEQ multiplex PCR, the repertoire was profiled, and TCRdb retains in-frame clones only, with some absent. This table has 800,000 or so clones, around 96% appearing once. CD8 cells classed as naive were CD45RO-negative and positively selected for CCR7, excluding terminally differentiated effector memory CD45RA+ cells. Sequencing input: naive CD8+ T cells sorted from blood. These receptors all stem from a man aged 25-45 years in good health.

V is TRBV6-6 and J is TRBJ2-1; 11 bases map to TRBD2. Trimming at V came to 2 bases and at J to 4 bases, leaving 4 bases not matched to a gene. Germline V gives CDR1 MNHNY, CDR2 SVGAGI (reference sequence). The CDR3 contains 16 residues. DNA of the CDR3: TGTGCCAGCAGTTACGCGGGACTAGCGGTTTACAATGAGCAGTTCTTC. Its protein is CASSYAGLAVYNEQFF.

The rearrangement uses TRBV7-8 and TRBJ2-2, with TRBD1 identical over 8 bases. Germline values: CDR1 SGHVS, CDR2 FQNEAQ. Trimming at V came to 0 bases and at J to 6 bases, leaving 9 bases not matched to a gene. The CDR3 spans 17 residues. The CDR3 sequence: CASSLAAQGARAGELFF. As DNA, the CDR3 is TGTGCCAGCAGCTTAGCGGCGCAGGGGGCGAGGGCCGGGGAGCTGTTTTTT. Looking up the rest from reference TRBV7-8 and TRBJ2-2 gives the full variable domain: GAGVSQSPRYKVAKRGQDVALRCDPISGHVSLFWYQQALGQGPEFLTYFQNEAQLDKSGLPSDRFFAERPEGSVSTLKIQRTQQEDSAVYLCASSLAAQGARAGELFFGEGSRLTVL.

The table lists this clone with a count of one. The V gene is TRBV29-1, the J gene TRBJ1-1; TRBD1 might be the D (5 bases). The CDR3 totals 11 residues. Trimming pared 7 bases from V and 11 bases from J, leaving 17 bases between. Germline V lookup: CDR1 SQVTM, CDR2 ANQGSEA. The CDR3 nucleotides are TGCAGCGGTGCGTCGGGGCCCGGGGCTTTCTTT. Translated, it gives CSGASGPGAFF.

The gene calls are TRBV4-1 and TRBJ2-3; a possible D gene is TRBD2 (6 bases). Germline lookup yields CDR1 MGHRA and CDR2 YSYEKL. The V end lost 0 bases, the J end lost 4 bases, and 11 bases lay between the germline ends. The CDR3 runs 15 residues. The CDR3, as DNA: TGCGCCAGCAGCCAAGACCCTGCGGGGCCAGATACGCAGTATTTT. This encodes CASSQDPAGPDTQYF.

The rearrangement joins TRBV2 to TRBJ1-1; perhaps TRBD1 as D (5 bases). Germline lookup yields CDR1 SNHLY and CDR2 FYNNEI. The CDR3 totals 14 residues. V dropped 4 bases and J dropped 8 bases, with 17 bases sitting between them. CDR3 region: CASSVMIGTDEAFF. The DNA for the CDR3 is TGTGCCAGCAGTGTTATGATAGGGACGGACGAAGCTTTCTTT. Based on the CDR3 plus reference TRBV2 and TRBJ1-1, the full variable domain is EPEVTQTPSHQVTQMGQEVILRCVPISNHLYFYWYRQILGQKVEFLVSFYNNEISEKSEIFDDQFSVERPDGSNFTLKIRSTKLEDSAMYFCASSVMIGTDEAFFGQGTRLTVV.

The chain has TRBV7-9 and TRBJ2-1; possibly TRBD1 for D (6 bases). Germline V CDR1 and CDR2: SEHNR, FQNEAQ (reference sequence). Trimming cost V 3 bases and J 3 bases, with 12 bases left between them. The CDR3 extends over 15 amino acids. The CDR3 spells CASSLRGGIYNEQFF. CDR3 DNA sequence: TGTGCCAGCAGCTTGAGAGGGGGAATCTACAATGAGCAGTTCTTC.

This chain connects TRBV5-1 to TRBJ1-2; 7 nucleotides match TRBD1. V dropped 1 base and J dropped 5; count of bases not matched to a gene: 8. CDR3 length equals 15 residues. Per germline, CDR1 SGHRS and CDR2 YFSETQ. The CDR3 DNA is TGCGCCAGCAGCTTGTCAGGGGGATTCGAGTATGGCTACACCTTC. Translated: CASSLSGGFEYGYTF.

The chain uses TRBV28 and TRBJ1-5; D is perhaps TRBD1 (6 bases). Between the trimmed V and J ends, which lost 10 bases and 11 bases, there was a span of 21 bases. The CDR3 extends over 13 amino acids. Looked up from germline, CDR1 is MDHEN and CDR2 is SYDVKM. The CDR3 bases are TGTGCCACCCTGGACAGCCCAATATGGACCCAGCATTTT. It is translated as CATLDSPIWTQHF. The full variable domain, in which reference TRBV28 and TRBJ1-5 provide the parts outside the CDR3, is DVKVTQSSRYLVKRTGEKVFLECVQDMDHENMFWYRQDPGLGLRLIYFSYDVKMKEKGDIPEGYSVSREKKERFSLILESASTNQTSMYLCATLDSPIWTQHFGDGTRLSIL.

The chain joins TRBV7-8 to TRBJ2-1, with 15 bases matching TRBD2. Germline V gene sequence: CDR1 SGHVS, CDR2 FQNEAQ. With V trimmed by 2 bases and J by 7 bases, 6 bases remained unmatched. CDR3 length: 17 amino acids. CDR3 sequence: CASSLPSGTSGGNEQFF. The CDR3 DNA reads TGTGCCAGCAGCTTACCCTCCGGGACTAGCGGGGGGAATGAGCAGTTCTTC. Complete variable domain (other parts from reference TRBV7-8 and TRBJ2-1): GAGVSQSPRYKVAKRGQDVALRCDPISGHVSLFWYQQALGQGPEFLTYFQNEAQLDKSGLPSDRFFAERPEGSVSTLKIQRTQQEDSAVYLCASSLPSGTSGGNEQFFGPGTRLTVL.

The rearrangement links TRBV29-1 to TRBJ2-1; D is ambiguous. V lost 2 bases, J lost 4 bases, and 6 bases lay in between. This CDR3 is 12 amino acids long. Germline V gene sequence: CDR1 SQVTM, CDR2 ANQGSEA. The CDR3 loop is CSVEHRYNEQFF. The CDR3 DNA follows: TGCAGCGTTGAACACCGATACAATGAGCAGTTCTTC.

The rearrangement links TRBV9 to TRBJ2-7; D remains unclear. Germline CDR1 and CDR2: SGDLS and YYNGEE. The CDR3 has 12 residues. Trimming cost V 3 bases and J 4 bases, with 8 bases left between them. The CDR3: CASSDREYEQYF. Here the CDR3 DNA reads TGTGCCAGCAGCGACCGAGAATACGAGCAGTACTTC.

The genes are TRBV29-1 and TRBJ2-5, with no clear D. This CDR3 spans 13 amino acids. Germline CDR1 reads SQVTM; CDR2 reads ANQGSEA. V dropped 6 bases and J dropped 1 base, with 12 bases sitting between them. Here the CDR3 reads CSVATRVQETQYF. CDR3 coding DNA: TGCAGCGTCGCAACACGGGTCCAAGAGACCCAGTACTTC.

This clone was counted a single time. The chain uses TRBV19 and TRBJ1-1, with 8 bases fitting TRBD1. CDR3 length equals 12 residues. V gave up 6 bases and J gave up 8 bases; unmatched junction bases: 5. From germline, CDR1 is LNHDA and CDR2 SQIVND (reference sequence). The CDR3 DNA reads as TGTGCCAGTAGCTATTGGGACAGGGAAGCTTTCTTT. It specifies CASSYWDREAFF.

The V gene is TRBV5-1, the J gene TRBJ2-1, with 7 positions matching TRBD2. This CDR3 is built from 15 residues. Germline V lookup: CDR1 SGHRS, CDR2 YFSETQ. With V trimmed by 4 bases and J by 9 bases, 13 bases remained unmatched. The CDR3 nucleotides read TGCGCCAGCAGCCCAAGCTCGGGAGGAAGGATTGAGCAGTTCTTC. It is translated as CASSPSSGGRIEQFF.

The chain combines TRBV27 with TRBJ2-6, with D unresolved. The CDR3 covers 14 residues. Trimming cost V 5 bases and J 0 bases, with 5 bases left between them. In germline, CDR1 is MNHEY, CDR2 SMNVEV (reference sequence). The CDR3 DNA reads as TGTGCCAGCAGTCCAAACTCTGGGGCCAACGTCCTGACTTTC. Translation gives CASSPNSGANVLTF.